This T cell receptor beta chain was identified during a study of cytomegalovirus exposure and HLA in healthy donors. V lost 6 bases and J 3 bases, leaving 12 bases between the germline ends. This CDR3 contains 13 residues. Germline-derived CDR1 and CDR2 are MNHEY and SMNVEV (reference sequence). This PCR relied on a set of 60 Vbeta primers and 13 Jbeta primers. Here immunoSEQ multiplex PCR was the method, and the copy in TCRdb shows in-frame clones only, minus some. The table lists over 150,000 clones, 82% of them singletons, with approximately 1.5% in the top ten. Material for sequencing was PBMCs. The chain couples TRBV27 to TRBJ2-7; D not resolved. The TCR was taken from a girl aged 5-17 years in good health and CMV-seropositive. CDR3 sequence reads: CASRRRGIYEQYF. For the CDR3, the DNA is TGTGCCAGCAGGCGAAGAGGAATCTACGAGCAGTACTTC.